One TCR beta chain is described in this entry. This record comes from a study of T cell responses to AZD1222 COVID-19 vaccine. Assay used: immunoSEQ multiplex PCR; TCRdb lists only in-frame clones, some missing. The sample has approximately 150,000 clones, 94% seen once. V was shortened by 2 bases and J by 0 bases, with 5 bases between the two germline ends. Germline V CDR1 and CDR2: MDHEN, SYDVKM. The CDR3 has 15 residues. This receptor was identified in an adult who received the AZD1222 COVID-19 vaccine. The V call is TRBV28, the J call TRBJ2-6; D is uncertain. Here the sequenced sample was peripheral blood, taken 28 days after the second AZD1222 dose. The DNA of the CDR3 is TGTGCCAGCAGTTTAGCGGCCTCTGGGGCCAACGTCCTGACTTTC. It yields the protein CASSLAASGANVLTF.